These 4 T cell receptor beta chains were all obtained from the same sample, sequenced in a study of blood T cell repertoires in COVID-19. Using immunoSEQ multiplex PCR, the repertoire was profiled, and TCRdb retains in-frame clones only, with some absent. The sample carries some 200,000 clones, 80% to 90% recorded once. The sequenced sample was peripheral blood. These receptors all stem from a woman aged 45-65 years with active or convalescent COVID-19.

The CDR3 DNA sequence: TGTGCCAGCAGTTATTCGGGGGGATCTAGCAATCAGCCCCAGCATTTT. Residues: CASSYSGGSSNQPQHF. The chain joins TRBV6-5 to TRBJ1-5, with D perhaps matching TRBD1 (5 bases). V was clipped by 3 bases and J by 0 bases, with 12 bases between them. From germline, CDR1 is MNHEY and CDR2 SVGAGI. This CDR3 region has 16 residues.

The J gene is TRBJ2-7, the V gene TRBV6-5; perhaps TRBD1 as D (5 bases). This CDR3 is 13 amino acids long. Germline V gene lookup returns CDR1 MNHEY and CDR2 SVGAGI. Trimming cost V 6 bases and J 1 base, with 10 bases left between them. The CDR3 DNA is TGTGCCAGCAGCTACAGACAGTCCTACGAGCAGTACTTC. This codes for CASSYRQSYEQYF.

The chain couples TRBV6-2 or TRBV6-3 to TRBJ1-5, with TRBD1 identical over 8 bases. This CDR3 has 14 amino acids. V was pared by 5 bases and J by 3 bases, with 3 bases of the junction left unmatched. Germline assignment: CDR1 MNHEY and CDR2 SVGEGT. As DNA, the CDR3 is TGTGCCAGCAGTCCGGGACAGGACAATCAGCCCCAGCATTTT. Amino acids: CASSPGQDNQPQHF.

This sequence joins TRBV11-2 and TRBJ2-1, with TRBD2 matching over 7 bases. Germline values: CDR1 SGHAT, CDR2 FQNNGV. The CDR3 is made up of 16 amino acids. V shed 1 base and J 7 bases; nucleotides not matched to a gene: 10. CDR3 in amino acids: CASSLVRLPRGNEQFF. In DNA form, the CDR3 reads TGTGCCAGCAGCTTAGTTCGACTCCCGCGGGGGAATGAGCAGTTCTTC.